These 22 T cell receptor beta chains were sequenced from one sample in a study of T cell repertoires in cytomegalovirus infection. Their antigens remain unidentified. TCRdb recomputed calls from the reads with MiXCR, one row per CDR3 protein. The sample has about 46,000 distinct CDR3 sequences, 20% to 25% seen once. Sequencing was carried out using PBMCs, sequenced either directly or after in vitro stimulation (not recorded which). The receptors shown here come from a human donor in good health (CMV status not recorded). Some clones in this sample may be carry-over from other donors' samples.

The chain combines TRBV27 with TRBJ2-1, with D possibly called TRBD1 or TRBD2 (6 bases each). The V gene's germline CDR1 is MNHEY and CDR2 SMNVEV (reference sequence). This CDR3 is built from 14 residues. The V gene lost 8 bases and the J gene lost 2 bases, with 13 bases spanning the gap. CDR3 amino acids: CASAEGGPYNEQFF. In nucleotides, the CDR3 is TGTGCCAGCGCCGAGGGGGGACCCTACAATGAGCAGTTCTTC.

The table lists this clonotype with many counts. The chain joins TRBV7-2 to TRBJ1-2, with 11 bases identical to TRBD1. Germline V lookup: CDR1 SGHTA, CDR2 FQGNSA. The junction had 12 bases not matched to a gene; V was cut back by 5 bases and J by 13 bases. The length of the CDR3 is 14 residues. CDR3 bases: TGTGCCAGCAGCGCCGGACAGGGGGCAAGGCTATCCACCTTC. Residues: CASSAGQGARLSTF.

This clonotype has ten or more counts. V is TRBV5-6 and J is TRBJ1-1, with D possibly TRBD1 on 5 matching bases. V dropped 2 bases and J dropped 1 base, with 12 bases sitting between them. Germline CDR1 and CDR2: SGHDT and YYEEEE. The CDR3 spans 15 residues. CDR3: CASSLDPGGNTEAFF. CDR3 bases: TGTGCCAGCAGCTTAGACCCCGGGGGGAACACTGAAGCTTTCTTT.

The chain combines TRBV20-1 with TRBJ2-3, with a tentative D call TRBD2 (6 bases). CDR3 length equals 14 residues. The V end was cut by 6 bases, the J end by 4 bases, with 17 bases between. Germline CDR1 DFQATT, CDR2 SNEGSKA (reference sequence). The CDR3 DNA sequence: TGCAGTGCCACAGGACCGGGGGTGGCAGATACGCAGTATTTT. Protein: CSATGPGVADTQYF.

Many counts were recorded for this clonotype. The chain couples TRBV7-6 to TRBJ2-1; D is perhaps TRBD1 or TRBD2 (5 bases each). V lost 5 bases and J lost 7, with 18 bases in between. Per the germline V gene, CDR1 is SGHVS and CDR2 is FNYEAQ. The CDR3 consists of 15 residues. CDR3 region: CASSPLFGRENEQFF. CDR3 DNA sequence: TGTGCCAGCAGCCCCCTGTTTGGCAGGGAGAATGAGCAGTTCTTC.

This clonotype was counted many times. The DNA of the CDR3 is TGTGCCAGCAGCGACGTGATCCGGGGCACAGATACGCAGTATTTT. Its protein is CASSDVIRGTDTQYF. The genes are TRBV11-2 and TRBJ2-3, with D unresolved. The CDR3 consists of 15 residues. Germline-derived CDR1 and CDR2 are SGHAT and FQNNGV. Deletions cut 5 bases from V and 1 base from J, with 13 bases between. The variable domain in full, completed from reference TRBV11-2 and TRBJ2-3, reads EAGVAQSPRYKIIEKRQSVAFWCNPISGHATLYWYQQILGQGPKLLIQFQNNGVVDDSQLPKDRFSAERLKGVDSTLKIQPAKLEDSAVYLCASSDVIRGTDTQYFGPGTRLTVL.

This clonotype was picked up a small number of times. The chain employs TRBV6-2 or TRBV6-3 and TRBJ2-7; perhaps TRBD2 as D (5 bases). Looked up from germline, CDR1 is MNHEY and CDR2 is SVGEGT. The V gene lost 5 bases and the J gene lost 5 bases, with 13 bases spanning the gap. The CDR3 consists of 13 residues. The CDR3 DNA is TGTGCCAGCAGTCGCGGACTTTCGAACGAGCAGTACTTC. This gives the protein CASSRGLSNEQYF.

About this clonotype: It may be a read error: a sequence one base away is much more abundant. This chain uses TRBV7-6 with TRBJ1-6, with D uncertain. Germline CDR1 and CDR2: SGHVS and FNYEAQ. The CDR3 contains 13 residues. The CDR3 DNA reads TGTGCCAGCAGCCAAAACAAGAATTTACCCCTCCACTTT. Its protein product is CASSQNKNLPLHF.

The chain links TRBV19 to TRBJ1-3; D call uncertain. Trimming pared 3 bases from V and 2 bases from J, leaving 8 bases between. This CDR3 is 14 amino acids long. CDR1 LNHDA and CDR2 SQIVND come from the germline V gene (reference sequence). The CDR3 here is CASSMVAAGNTIYF. The CDR3 DNA reads as TGTGCCAGTAGTATGGTGGCAGCTGGAAACACCATATATTTT.

This clonotype occurred many times. V is TRBV19 and J is TRBJ1-5, with 7 bases matching TRBD1. Germline V CDR1 and CDR2: LNHDA, SQIVND (reference sequence). CDR3 size: 15 residues. V dropped 8 bases and J dropped 2; count of bases not matched to a gene: 9. The DNA for the CDR3 is TGTGCCAGTGAACGCCCAGGGGGGGGCAATCAGCCCCAGCATTTT. Encoded protein: CASERPGGGNQPQHF.

This clonotype was counted many times. The chain recombines TRBV7-9 with TRBJ2-7; D possibly corresponds to TRBD1 (6 bases). Germline-derived CDR1 and CDR2 are SEHNR and FQNEAQ (reference sequence). V was pared by 5 bases and J by 4 bases, with 24 bases between. The CDR3 has 17 amino acids. CDR3: CASSPYAVGRGRYEQYF. In DNA form, the CDR3 reads TGTGCCAGCAGCCCATATGCCGTGGGCAGGGGTCGTTACGAGCAGTACTTC.

This clonotype has ten or more counts. V is TRBV25-1 and J is TRBJ2-6; TRBD1 aligns across 11 bases. The CDR3 contains 15 residues. Germline CDR1 reads MGHDK; CDR2 reads SYGVNS. V lost 10 bases and J lost 4; bases outside the gene matches: 6. The CDR3 sequence is CATRTGGAGANVLTF. The CDR3 DNA is TGTGCCACCCGGACAGGGGGCGCGGGGGCCAACGTCCTGACTTTC.

This clonotype was found a few times. The gene calls are TRBV12-3 or TRBV12-4 and TRBJ2-3, with D tentatively TRBD2 (5 bases). V was clipped by 7 bases and J by 4 bases, with 12 bases between them. The CDR3 runs 13 residues. CDR3 loop: CASNSRGSDTQYF. The CDR3 region has the DNA TGTGCCAGCAACAGCCGAGGGTCAGATACGCAGTATTTT.

V usage is TRBV2 and J usage is TRBJ2-1; a weak D match, TRBD1 (5 bases). This CDR3 is built from 14 residues. Germline CDR1 is SNHLY and CDR2 is FYNNEI. Trimming removed 4 bases from V and 9 bases from J, with 16 bases in between. The CDR3: CASSGRAQVGEQFF. The CDR3 bases are TGTGCCAGCAGTGGCAGGGCCCAAGTGGGTGAGCAGTTCTTC.

The rearrangement links TRBV12-3 or TRBV12-4 to TRBJ2-1; D is undetermined. There are 13 residues in the CDR3. V lost 2 bases to trimming and J lost 1 base, with 3 bases between them. Here the CDR3 DNA reads TGTGCCAGCAGTTTAAGATCCTACAATGAGCAGTTCTTC. It yields the protein CASSLRSYNEQFF.

At least ten counts were recorded for this clonotype. The chain has TRBV6-6 and TRBJ1-6; maybe TRBD1 (6 bases). The V gene's germline CDR1 is MNHNY and CDR2 SVGAGI (reference sequence). V lost 6 bases and J 8 bases, leaving 11 bases between the germline ends. The CDR3 has 13 amino acids. CDR3 DNA: TGTGCCAGCAGGCTACCAGGGGATTCACCCCTCCACTTT. As protein: CASRLPGDSPLHF.

This chain joins TRBV12-3 or TRBV12-4 and TRBJ2-3; tentative D call: TRBD2 (6 bases). The germline V and J ends were trimmed by 4 bases and 6 bases, with 14 bases remaining between them. The CDR3 loop spans 14 amino acids. This CDR3 is CASSSHRGWDTQYF. The DNA of the CDR3 is TGTGCCAGCAGTTCTCACCGGGGGTGGGATACGCAGTATTTT.

This clonotype was seen a few times. The rearrangement joins TRBV19 to TRBJ1-1; 7 positions agree with TRBD1. From germline, CDR1 is LNHDA and CDR2 SQIVND (reference sequence). J gave up 4 bases and V 6 bases, and 5 bases lay outside the gene matches. This CDR3 is 13 amino acids long. For the CDR3, the DNA is TGTGCCAGTAGGATCTCAGGGGGCACTGAAGCTTTCTTT. This translates into CASRISGGTEAFF.

A few counts support this clonotype. The gene calls are TRBV12-3 or TRBV12-4 and TRBJ2-6; 8 nucleotides line up with TRBD1. This CDR3 region has 13 residues. J lost 2 bases, V lost 11 bases, and 2 bases had no gene match. This chain's CDR3 is CAGQGAGANVLTF. For the CDR3, the DNA is TGTGCCGGACAGGGCGCTGGGGCCAACGTCCTGACTTTC.

This clonotype has more than one count but fewer than ten. This chain links TRBV13 with TRBJ2-3; 9 bases fit TRBD1. The CDR3 length is 17 residues. CDR1 and CDR2 from the germline V gene are PRHDT and FYEKMQ (reference sequence). Trimming at V came to 5 bases and at J to 0 bases, leaving 9 bases not matched to a gene. CDR3 residues: CASSQGQGTLSTDTQYF. The CDR3 bases are TGTGCCAGCAGCCAGGGACAGGGAACACTTAGCACAGATACGCAGTATTTT.

Concerning this clonotype: A much more abundant neighbour one base away suggests this may be a read error. The chain has TRBV7-2 and TRBJ2-1; tentatively, D is TRBD1 or TRBD2 (5 bases each). CDR3 length: 15 residues. Germline-derived CDR1 and CDR2 are SGHTA and FQGNSA. With 3 bases removed from V and 2 bases from J, the gap between germline ends came to 11 bases. As DNA, the CDR3 is TGTGCCAGCAGCTTCGACTGGGGGACCTACAATGAGCAGTTCTTC. Its protein is CASSFDWGTYNEQFF.

This clonotype was seen repeatedly, ten times or more. The V call is TRBV7-2, the J call TRBJ2-3, with 7 positions matching TRBD1. With 0 bases clipped from V and 1 base from J, the junction kept 4 bases outside the gene matches. The CDR3 consists of 16 residues. Germline assignment: CDR1 SGHTA and CDR2 FQGNSA. CDR3 sequence (DNA): TGTGCCAGCAGCTTAGCGAACAGGGGTGGCACAGATACGCAGTATTTT. Translating it yields CASSLANRGGTDTQYF.